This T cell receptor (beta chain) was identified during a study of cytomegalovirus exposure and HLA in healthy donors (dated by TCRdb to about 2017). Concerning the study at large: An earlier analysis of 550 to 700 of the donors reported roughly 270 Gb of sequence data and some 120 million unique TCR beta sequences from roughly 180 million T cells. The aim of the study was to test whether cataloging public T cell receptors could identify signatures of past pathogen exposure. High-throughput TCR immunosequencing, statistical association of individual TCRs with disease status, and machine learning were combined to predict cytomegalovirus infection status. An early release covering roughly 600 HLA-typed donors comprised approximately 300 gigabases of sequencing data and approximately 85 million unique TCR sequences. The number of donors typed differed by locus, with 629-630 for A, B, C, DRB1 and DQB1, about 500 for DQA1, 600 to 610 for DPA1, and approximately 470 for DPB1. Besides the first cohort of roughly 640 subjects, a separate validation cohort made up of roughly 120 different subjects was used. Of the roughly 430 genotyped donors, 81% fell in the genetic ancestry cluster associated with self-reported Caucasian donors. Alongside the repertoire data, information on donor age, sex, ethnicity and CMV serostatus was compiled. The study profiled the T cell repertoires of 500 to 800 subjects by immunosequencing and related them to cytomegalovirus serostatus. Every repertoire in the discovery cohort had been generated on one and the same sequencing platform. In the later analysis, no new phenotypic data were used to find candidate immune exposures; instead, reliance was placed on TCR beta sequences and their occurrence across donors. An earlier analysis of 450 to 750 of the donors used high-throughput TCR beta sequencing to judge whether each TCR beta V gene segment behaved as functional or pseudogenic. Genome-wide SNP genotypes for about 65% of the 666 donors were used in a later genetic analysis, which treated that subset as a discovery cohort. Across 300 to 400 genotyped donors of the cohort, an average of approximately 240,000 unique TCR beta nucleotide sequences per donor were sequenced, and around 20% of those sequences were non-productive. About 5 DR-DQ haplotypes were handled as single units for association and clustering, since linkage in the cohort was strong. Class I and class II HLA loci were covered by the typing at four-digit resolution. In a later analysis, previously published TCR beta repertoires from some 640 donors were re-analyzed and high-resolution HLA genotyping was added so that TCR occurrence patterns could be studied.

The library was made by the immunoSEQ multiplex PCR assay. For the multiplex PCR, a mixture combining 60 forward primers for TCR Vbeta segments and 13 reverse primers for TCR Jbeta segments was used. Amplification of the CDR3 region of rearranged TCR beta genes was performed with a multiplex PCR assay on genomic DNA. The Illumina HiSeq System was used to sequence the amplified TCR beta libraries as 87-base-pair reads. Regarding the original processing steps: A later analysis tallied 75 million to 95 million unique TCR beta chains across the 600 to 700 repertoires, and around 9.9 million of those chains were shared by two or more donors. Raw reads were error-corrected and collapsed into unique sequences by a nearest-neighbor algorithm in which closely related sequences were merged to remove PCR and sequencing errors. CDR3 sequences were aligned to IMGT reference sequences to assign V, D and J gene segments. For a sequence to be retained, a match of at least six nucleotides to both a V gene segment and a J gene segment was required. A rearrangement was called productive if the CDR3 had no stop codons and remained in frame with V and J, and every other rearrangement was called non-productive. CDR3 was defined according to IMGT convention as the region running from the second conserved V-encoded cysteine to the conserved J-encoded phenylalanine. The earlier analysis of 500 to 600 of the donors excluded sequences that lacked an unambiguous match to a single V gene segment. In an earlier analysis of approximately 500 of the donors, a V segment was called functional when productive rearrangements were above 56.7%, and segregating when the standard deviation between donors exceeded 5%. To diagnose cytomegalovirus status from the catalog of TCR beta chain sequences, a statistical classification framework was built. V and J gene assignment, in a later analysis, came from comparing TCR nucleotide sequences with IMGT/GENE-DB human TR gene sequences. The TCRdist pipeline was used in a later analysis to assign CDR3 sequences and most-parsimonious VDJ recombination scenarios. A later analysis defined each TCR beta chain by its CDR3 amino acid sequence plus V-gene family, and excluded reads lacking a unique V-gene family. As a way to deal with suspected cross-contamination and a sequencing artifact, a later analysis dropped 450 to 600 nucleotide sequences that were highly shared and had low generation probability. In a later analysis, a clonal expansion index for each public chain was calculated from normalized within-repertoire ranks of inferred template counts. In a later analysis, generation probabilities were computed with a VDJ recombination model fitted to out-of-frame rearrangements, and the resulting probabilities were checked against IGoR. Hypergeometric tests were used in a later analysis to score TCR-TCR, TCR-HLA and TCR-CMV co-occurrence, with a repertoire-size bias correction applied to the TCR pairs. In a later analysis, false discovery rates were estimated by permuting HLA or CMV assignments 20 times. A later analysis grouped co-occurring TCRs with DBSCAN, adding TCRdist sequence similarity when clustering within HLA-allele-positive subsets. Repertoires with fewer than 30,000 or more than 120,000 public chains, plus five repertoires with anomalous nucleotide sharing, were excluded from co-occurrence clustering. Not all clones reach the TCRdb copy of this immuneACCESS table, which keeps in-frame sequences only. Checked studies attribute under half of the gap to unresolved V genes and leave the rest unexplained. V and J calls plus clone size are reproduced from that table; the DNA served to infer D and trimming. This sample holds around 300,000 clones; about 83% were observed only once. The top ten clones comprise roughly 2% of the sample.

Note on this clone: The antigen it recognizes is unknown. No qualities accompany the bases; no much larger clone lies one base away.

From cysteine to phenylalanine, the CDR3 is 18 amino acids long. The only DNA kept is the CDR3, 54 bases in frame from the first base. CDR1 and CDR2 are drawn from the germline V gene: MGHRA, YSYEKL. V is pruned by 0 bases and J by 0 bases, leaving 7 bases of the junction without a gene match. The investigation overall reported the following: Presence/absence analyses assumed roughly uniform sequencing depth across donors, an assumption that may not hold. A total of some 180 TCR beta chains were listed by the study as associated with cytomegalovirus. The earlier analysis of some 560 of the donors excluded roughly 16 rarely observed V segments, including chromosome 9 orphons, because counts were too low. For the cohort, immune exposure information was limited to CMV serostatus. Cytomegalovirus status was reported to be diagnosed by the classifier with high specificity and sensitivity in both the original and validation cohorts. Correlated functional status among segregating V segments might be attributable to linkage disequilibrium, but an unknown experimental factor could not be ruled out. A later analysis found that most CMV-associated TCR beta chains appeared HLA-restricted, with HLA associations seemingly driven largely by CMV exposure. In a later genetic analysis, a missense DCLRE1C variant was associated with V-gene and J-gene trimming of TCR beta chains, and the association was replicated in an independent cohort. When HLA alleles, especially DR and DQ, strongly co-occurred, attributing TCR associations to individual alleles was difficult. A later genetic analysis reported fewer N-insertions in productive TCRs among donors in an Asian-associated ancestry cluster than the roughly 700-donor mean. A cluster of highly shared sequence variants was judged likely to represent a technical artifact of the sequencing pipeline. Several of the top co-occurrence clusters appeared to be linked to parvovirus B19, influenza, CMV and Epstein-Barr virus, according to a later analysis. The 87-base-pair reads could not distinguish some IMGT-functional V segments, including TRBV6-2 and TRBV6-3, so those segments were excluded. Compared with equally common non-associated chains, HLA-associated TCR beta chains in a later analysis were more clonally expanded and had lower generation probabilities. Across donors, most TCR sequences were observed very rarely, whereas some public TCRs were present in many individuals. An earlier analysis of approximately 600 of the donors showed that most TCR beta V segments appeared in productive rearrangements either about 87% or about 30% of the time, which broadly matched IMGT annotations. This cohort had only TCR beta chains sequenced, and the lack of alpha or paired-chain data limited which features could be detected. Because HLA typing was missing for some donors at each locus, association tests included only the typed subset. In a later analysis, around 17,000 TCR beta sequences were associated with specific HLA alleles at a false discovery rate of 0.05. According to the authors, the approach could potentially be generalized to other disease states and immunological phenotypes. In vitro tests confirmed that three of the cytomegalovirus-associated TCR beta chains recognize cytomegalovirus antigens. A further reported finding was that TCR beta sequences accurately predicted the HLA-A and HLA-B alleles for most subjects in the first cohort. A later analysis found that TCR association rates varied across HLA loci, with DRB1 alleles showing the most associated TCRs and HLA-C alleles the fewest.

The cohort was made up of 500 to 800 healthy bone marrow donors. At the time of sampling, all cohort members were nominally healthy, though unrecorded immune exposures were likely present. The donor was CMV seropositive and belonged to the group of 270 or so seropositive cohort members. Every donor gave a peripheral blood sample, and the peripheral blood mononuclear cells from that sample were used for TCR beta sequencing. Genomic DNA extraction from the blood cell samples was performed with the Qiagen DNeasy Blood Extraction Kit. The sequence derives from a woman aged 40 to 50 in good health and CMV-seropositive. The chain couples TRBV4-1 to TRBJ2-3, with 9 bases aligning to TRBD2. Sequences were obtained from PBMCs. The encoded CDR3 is CASSQEEDSGSSTDTQYF. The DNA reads TGCGCCAGCAGCCAAGAGGAAGATAGCGGGAGTAGCACAGATACGCAGTATTTT.